This is a list of T cell receptor beta chains from one sample in a study of cytomegalovirus exposure and HLA in healthy donors. Some clones are missing from TCRdb's copy, which holds only in-frame ones; the method was immunoSEQ multiplex PCR. Of 120,000 or so clones listed, roughly 84% are singletons. The sequenced material came from PBMCs. These receptor sequences come from a man aged 25 to 40 in good health and CMV-seropositive. Each CDR3 is given with its conserved first and last residue. Fields, in order: clone size, D gene, J gene, V gene, CDR3 protein, CDR3 DNA. The D gene is left open where the match is weak. Clone size is given for some rows only: seen once, a few or many times, or a class if the clone is expanded.

clone size: .
D gene: TRBD2
J gene: TRBJ2-1
V gene: TRBV6-1
CDR3 protein: CASVTSGAGEQFF
CDR3 DNA: TGTGCCAGCGTAACTAGCGGGGCTGGTGAGCAGTTCTTC

clone size: .
D gene: .
J gene: TRBJ2-7
V gene: TRBV2
CDR3 protein: CASDSYGVWTSSYEQYF
CDR3 DNA: TGTGCCAGCGACAGTTACGGTGTCTGGACGAGCTCCTACGAGCAGTACTTC

clone size: .
D gene: .
J gene: TRBJ1-2
V gene: TRBV27
CDR3 protein: CASSLSPGSYGYTF
CDR3 DNA: TGTGCCAGCAGTTTATCGCCCGGGTCCTATGGCTACACCTTC

clone size: many
D gene: .
J gene: TRBJ2-7
V gene: TRBV25-1
CDR3 protein: CASSEPGGSYEQYF
CDR3 DNA: TGTGCCAGCAGTGAGCCCGGGGGCTCCTACGAGCAGTACTTC

clone size: .
D gene: TRBD1
J gene: TRBJ1-2
V gene: TRBV4-1
CDR3 protein: CASSQGQGYYGYTF
CDR3 DNA: TGCGCCAGCAGCCAGGGACAGGGGTACTATGGCTACACCTTC

clone size: .
D gene: .
J gene: TRBJ1-3
V gene: TRBV9
CDR3 protein: CASSVGGYSGNTIYF
CDR3 DNA: TGTGCCAGCAGCGTGGGGGGATACTCCGGAAACACCATATATTTT

clone size: .
D gene: TRBD1
J gene: TRBJ1-2
V gene: TRBV2
CDR3 protein: CASKTGRGPGGYTF
CDR3 DNA: TGTGCCAGCAAGACAGGCAGGGGGCCTGGTGGCTACACCTTC

clone size: .
D gene: .
J gene: TRBJ2-5
V gene: TRBV10-3
CDR3 protein: CAISDNPGAQETQYF
CDR3 DNA: TGTGCCATCAGTGATAACCCAGGGGCCCAAGAGACCCAGTACTTC

clone size: .
D gene: .
J gene: TRBJ1-5
V gene: TRBV19
CDR3 protein: CASSISGLNQPQHF
CDR3 DNA: TGTGCCAGTAGTATTTCAGGGCTTAATCAGCCCCAGCATTTT

clone size: .
D gene: TRBD2
J gene: TRBJ2-5
V gene: TRBV7-9
CDR3 protein: CASSRLAGDDQETQYF
CDR3 DNA: TGTGCCAGCAGCCGACTAGCGGGGGACGATCAAGAGACCCAGTACTTC

clone size: .
D gene: .
J gene: TRBJ2-3
V gene: TRBV7-2
CDR3 protein: CASSLARVWSDTQYF
CDR3 DNA: TGTGCCAGCAGCTTAGCCAGGGTTTGGTCAGATACGCAGTATTTT

clone size: .
D gene: .
J gene: TRBJ2-1
V gene: TRBV4-2
CDR3 protein: CASSQDTAGSYNEQFF
CDR3 DNA: TGTGCCAGCAGCCAAGATACGGCAGGGTCGTACAATGAGCAGTTCTTC

clone size: .
D gene: TRBD2
J gene: TRBJ2-5
V gene: TRBV14
CDR3 protein: CASSPLAVGTQYF
CDR3 DNA: TGTGCCAGCAGTCCACTAGCGGTCGGGACCCAGTACTTC

clone size: .
D gene: .
J gene: TRBJ2-3
V gene: TRBV19
CDR3 protein: CASSILGGGEADTQYF
CDR3 DNA: TGTGCCAGTAGTATTTTGGGGGGTGGGGAAGCAGATACGCAGTATTTT

clone size: .
D gene: TRBD1
J gene: TRBJ2-1
V gene: TRBV6-1
CDR3 protein: CASTLPGQGFDEQFF
CDR3 DNA: TGTGCCAGCACCCTTCCGGGACAGGGATTCGATGAGCAGTTCTTC

clone size: .
D gene: TRBD1
J gene: TRBJ1-1
V gene: TRBV11-2
CDR3 protein: CASSSKGQAAEAFF
CDR3 DNA: TGTGCCAGCAGCTCCAAGGGACAGGCGGCTGAAGCTTTCTTT

clone size: .
D gene: .
J gene: TRBJ1-6
V gene: TRBV9
CDR3 protein: CASSANPTGDSPLHF
CDR3 DNA: TGTGCCAGCAGCGCTAACCCTACCGGGGATTCACCCCTCCACTTT

clone size: .
D gene: .
J gene: TRBJ2-7
V gene: TRBV15
CDR3 protein: CATRGGRGGTVEQYF
CDR3 DNA: TGTGCCACCAGAGGCGGGCGGGGAGGTACGGTAGAGCAGTACTTC

clone size: few
D gene: .
J gene: TRBJ1-4
V gene: TRBV5-1
CDR3 protein: CASSLSSQGSEKLFF
CDR3 DNA: TGCGCCAGCAGCTTGTCAAGTCAGGGAAGTGAAAAACTGTTTTTT

clone size: .
D gene: .
J gene: TRBJ1-2
V gene: TRBV2
CDR3 protein: CASSGLVEGGYTF
CDR3 DNA: TGTGCCAGCAGTGGACTGGTGGAGGGAGGCTACACCTTC

clone size: .
D gene: TRBD1
J gene: TRBJ1-2
V gene: TRBV27
CDR3 protein: CASSQTGTGGYTF
CDR3 DNA: TGTGCCAGCAGCCAGACAGGGACGGGAGGCTACACCTTC

clone size: .
D gene: .
J gene: TRBJ2-2
V gene: TRBV25-1
CDR3 protein: CASVGHLNTGELFF
CDR3 DNA: TGTGCCAGCGTGGGACACTTAAACACCGGGGAGCTGTTTTTT